Listed here are 16 T cell receptor beta chains from one sample, sequenced in a study of cytomegalovirus exposure and HLA in healthy donors. In the PCR, 60 Vbeta and 13 Jbeta primers were used. Assay used: immunoSEQ multiplex PCR; TCRdb lists only in-frame clones, some missing. This sample carries approximately 190,000 clones, approximately 84% of them seen once, and the ten largest clones take 2.6%. Sample: PBMCs. The receptors come from a woman aged 45-65 years in good health and CMV-seropositive.

This chain uses TRBV11-2 with TRBJ2-3, with a possible D match to TRBD1 (6 bases). Germline V lookup: CDR1 SGHAT, CDR2 FQNNGV. This CDR3 has 14 amino acids. Trimming shortened V by 0 bases and J by 5 bases, and 9 bases separated the two germline ends. CDR3 amino acids: CASSLEGAVDTQYF. The DNA of the CDR3 is TGTGCCAGCAGCTTAGAGGGGGCCGTAGATACGCAGTATTTT.

The chain combines TRBV5-6 with TRBJ2-3; D remains ambiguous. The CDR3 contains 16 residues. In germline, CDR1 is SGHDT, CDR2 YYEEEE. V was pared by 1 base and J by 1 base, with 13 bases between. The CDR3 DNA is TGTGCCAGCAGCTTGTCGAGAGTCCGTGGCACAGATACGCAGTATTTT. Its protein is CASSLSRVRGTDTQYF.

V usage is TRBV19 and J usage is TRBJ1-2, with D perhaps TRBD1 (5 bases). CDR1 and CDR2 (germline): LNHDA, SQIVND (reference sequence). V lost 3 bases to trimming and J lost 8 bases, with 22 bases between them. The CDR3 extends over 16 amino acids. This CDR3 reads CASSMAGGGRRRGYTF. CDR3 nucleotide sequence: TGTGCCAGTAGTATGGCTGGCGGGGGTCGTCGTCGGGGCTACACCTTC.

The gene calls are TRBV5-4 and TRBJ2-1; D may be TRBD1 (5 bases). Trimming removed 1 base from V and 6 bases from J, with 8 bases in between. Per the germline V gene, CDR1 is SGHNT and CDR2 is YYREEE (reference sequence). This CDR3 comprises 13 residues. The CDR3 bases are TGTGCCAGCAGCTTGCAGGGCGGCAATGAGCAGTTCTTC. Protein: CASSLQGGNEQFF. The complete variable domain, with remaining parts taken from reference TRBV5-4 and TRBJ2-1, reads ETGVTQSPTHLIKTRGQQVTLRCSSQSGHNTVSWYQQALGQGPQFIFQYYREEENGRGNFPPRFSGLQFPNYSSELNVNALELDDSALYLCASSLQGGNEQFFGPGTRLTVL.

The V and J genes are TRBV18 and TRBJ1-1; unclear D gene. The germline V gene encodes CDR1 KGHSH and CDR2 LQKENI. This CDR3 has 13 amino acids. V was cut by 0 bases and J by 6 bases, with 8 bases left in between. CDR3 DNA sequence: TGTGCCAGCTCACCACCTGACACAGCTGAAGCTTTCTTT. This sequence encodes CASSPPDTAEAFF.

The chain combines TRBV30 with TRBJ2-7; D possibly corresponds to TRBD2 (5 bases). V dropped 4 bases and J dropped 0 bases, with 16 bases sitting between them. The CDR3 contains 15 residues. Germline V lookup: CDR1 GTSNPN, CDR2 SVGIG (reference sequence). This chain's CDR3 is CAWMSRAESSYEQYF. The CDR3 region has the DNA TGTGCCTGGATGTCGCGGGCGGAAAGCTCCTACGAGCAGTACTTC.

This clone appeared a few times. V gene TRBV4-1 combines with J gene TRBJ1-1; D may be TRBD1 (5 bases). Germline CDR1 is MGHRA and CDR2 is YSYEKL. CDR3 length: 13 residues. V was clipped by 3 bases and J by 5 bases, with 10 bases between them. CDR3 region: CASSQFQGTEAFF. The CDR3 DNA sequence: TGCGCCAGCAGCCAGTTCCAGGGAACTGAAGCTTTCTTT.

The V gene is TRBV4-2, the J gene TRBJ2-1; 12 bases line up with TRBD1. The germline gives CDR1 LGHNA, CDR2 YNFKEQ. The V segment lost 4 bases and the J segment 0 bases; nucleotides outside the gene matches: 4. The CDR3 runs to 17 residues. CDR3: CASSRGQGASSYNEQFF. The CDR3 nucleotides read TGTGCCAGCAGCCGGGGACAGGGGGCGAGCTCCTACAATGAGCAGTTCTTC.

This clone was seen a few times. V usage is TRBV4-3 and J usage is TRBJ1-4; tentatively, D is TRBD1 (6 bases). The CDR3 runs to 16 residues. Trimming removed 2 bases from V and 4 bases from J, with 14 bases in between. The V gene's germline CDR1 is LGHNA and CDR2 YSLEER. The CDR3, as DNA: TGCGCCAGCAGCCAAAACTCGGGACACCTTAATGAAAAACTGTTTTTT. Protein: CASSQNSGHLNEKLFF.

The gene calls are TRBV9 and TRBJ1-3; the D is unclear. V was shortened by 0 bases and J by 2 bases, with 12 bases between the two germline ends. The CDR3 has 16 residues. Looked up from germline, CDR1 is SGDLS and CDR2 is YYNGEE. The DNA for the CDR3 is TGTGCCAGCAGCGTAGAGGGCCTGGGAGCTGGAAACACCATATATTTT. Translated, it gives CASSVEGLGAGNTIYF.

This clone was recorded once. This chain links TRBV18 with TRBJ2-1, with D tentatively TRBD1 (5 bases). The V end lost 2 bases, the J end lost 0 bases, and 11 bases lay between the germline ends. Per the germline V gene, CDR1 is KGHSH and CDR2 is LQKENI. The CDR3 contains 16 residues. The CDR3 loop reads CASSPGTGFSYNEQFF. In DNA form, the CDR3 reads TGTGCCAGCTCACCAGGAACAGGATTCTCCTACAATGAGCAGTTCTTC.

In this sample, this clone turned up once. The gene calls are TRBV7-2 and TRBJ2-2; maybe TRBD2 (5 bases). CDR3 length: 13 residues. Trimming left V 4 bases short and J 5 bases short, with 8 bases between. Germline lookup yields CDR1 SGHTA and CDR2 FQGNSA. Written as DNA, the CDR3 is TGTGCCAGCAGCTATGGAGGAACCGGGGAGCTGTTTTTT. As protein: CASSYGGTGELFF.

V and J are TRBV6-5 and TRBJ1-5, with D unresolved. This CDR3 region has 13 residues. Germline CDR1 and CDR2: MNHEY and SVGAGI. Trimming removed 5 bases from V and 3 bases from J, with 8 bases in between. The CDR3, as DNA: TGTGCCAGCAGTGAAGAGCCCAATCAGCCCCAGCATTTT. It yields the protein CASSEEPNQPQHF.

The chain couples TRBV7-9 to TRBJ2-3; D ambiguous. The CDR3 contains 11 residues. Germline CDR1 and CDR2: SEHNR and FQNEAQ (reference sequence). Trimming shortened V by 8 bases and J by 6 bases, and 9 bases separated the two germline ends. The CDR3 sequence: CASSSIDTQYF. DNA for the CDR3: TGTGCCAGCTCCAGTATCGATACGCAGTATTTT.

This clone showed up just a few times. The chain uses TRBV7-8 and TRBJ1-1; 9 positions match TRBD1. Germline V CDR1 and CDR2: SGHVS, FQNEAQ. CDR3 length equals 18 residues. The trim removed 1 base at V and 6 bases at J, leaving 15 bases unmatched. The CDR3 DNA sequence: TGTGCCAGCAGCTTAGTTAGGGCCAACCGGGACAGGGTACCTGAAGCTTTCTTT. It encodes CASSLVRANRDRVPEAFF. The complete variable domain, with remaining parts taken from reference TRBV7-8 and TRBJ1-1, reads GAGVSQSPRYKVAKRGQDVALRCDPISGHVSLFWYQQALGQGPEFLTYFQNEAQLDKSGLPSDRFFAERPEGSVSTLKIQRTQQEDSAVYLCASSLVRANRDRVPEAFFGQGTRLTVV.

V is TRBV4-1 and J is TRBJ2-1; no firm D call. Germline V gene sequence: CDR1 MGHRA, CDR2 YSYEKL. This CDR3 comprises 14 residues. The V gene lost 3 bases and the J gene lost 1 base, with 7 bases spanning the gap. The CDR3 sequence is CASSQASSYNEQFF. In nucleotides, the CDR3 is TGCGCCAGCAGCCAGGCCTCATCCTACAATGAGCAGTTCTTC.